These T cell receptor beta chains were read from a single sample in a study of vaccination effects on CD4 cells after COVID-19. Data came from immunoSEQ multiplex PCR; TCRdb stores just in-frame clones and leaves some out. The sample lists nearly 50,000 clones; about 74% were seen once. These receptors are not linked to any known antigen. Sequencing used CD4+ T cells from PBMCs cultured without peptide, obtained after COVID-19 vaccination. Receptors originate from a human donor who had a prior SARS-CoV-2 infection. CDR3s include the opening cysteine and the closing phenylalanine or tryptophan. D genes are given only for firm matches. The listing skips clone size in some rows; elsewhere it reads once, few, many or a size class.

>TRBJ2-5|-|TRBD2|TRBV7-9
TGTGCCAGCAGCCCCGGGGGGGCGTGGGAGACCCAGTACTTC
CASSPGGAWETQYF
>TRBJ2-2|-|-|TRBV2
TGTGCCAGCACCTCAGGGTCCTCCCTGGGCACCGGGGAGCTGTTTTTT
CASTSGSSLGTGELFF
>TRBJ2-1|-|-|TRBV9
TGTGCCAGCAGCGTAGTTGGGGGGTCCTACAATGAGCAGTTCTTC
CASSVVGGSYNEQFF
>TRBJ2-7|-|TRBD2|TRBV6-5
TGTGCCAGCATGTTCCGGGGGGGCAGGTACGAGCAGTACTTC
CASMFRGGRYEQYF
>TRBJ1-6|-|TRBD1|TRBV10-3
TGTGCCATCAGTCTTGGGACAGGGGATTCACCCCTCCACTTT
CAISLGTGDSPLHF
>TRBJ2-5|-|-|TRBV21-1
TGTGCCAGCAGCCACGCCCAAGAGACCCAGTACTTC
CASSHAQETQYF
>TRBJ2-6|once|-|TRBV19
TGTGCCAGTAGTCCCTTTAAGAATGCCAACGTCCTGACTTTC
CASSPFKNANVLTF
>TRBJ2-3|-|TRBD2|TRBV5-1
TGCGCCAGCAGGGGGACTAGCGGGACAGATACGCAGTATTTT
CASRGTSGTDTQYF
>TRBJ1-3|-|TRBD1|TRBV14
TGTGCCAGCAGCCAATGGACAGGGTTGGGAAACACCATATATTTT
CASSQWTGLGNTIYF
>TRBJ2-5|-|-|TRBV3-1/TRBV3-2
TGTGCCAGCAGCCAAGGGACCGTCGAGACCCAGTACTTC
CASSQGTVETQYF
>TRBJ2-5|-|-|TRBV5-6
TGTGCCAGCAGCTTGAAACAGGTCTTTCAAGAGACCCAGTACTTC
CASSLKQVFQETQYF
>TRBJ2-1|-|TRBD2|TRBV5-5
TGTGCCAGCAGCTTCCGGGGGGGGGTTTACAATGAGCAGTTCTTC
CASSFRGGVYNEQFF
>TRBJ2-1|-|-|TRBV5-5
TGTGCCAGCAGCTTTGTCGGAGACGAATACAATGAGCAGTTCTTC
CASSFVGDEYNEQFF
>TRBJ1-3|-|-|TRBV4-2
TGTGCCAGCAGCCAAAAAACAGGGCTATACTCTGGAAACACCATATATTTT
CASSQKTGLYSGNTIYF
>TRBJ2-7|-|-|TRBV5-1
TGCGCCAGCAATATGGAGGCGAGCTCCTACGAGCAGTACTTC
CASNMEASSYEQYF
>TRBJ2-7|-|TRBD2|TRBV4-2
TGTGCCAGCAGCCAACCAACTAGCGGGATTGGCGAGCAGTACTTC
CASSQPTSGIGEQYF
>TRBJ2-3|-|-|TRBV21-1
TGTGCCAGCAGCAAATCGGCTAGCGGGATTCGCACAGATACGCAGTATTTT
CASSKSASGIRTDTQYF
>TRBJ2-5|few|-|TRBV18
TGTGCCAGCTCACCAGACGGCAGGGGCGTTTTGGAGACCCAGTACTTC
CASSPDGRGVLETQYF
>TRBJ1-4|once|-|TRBV5-5
TGTGCCAGCAGCCCCCTGCTCGGGGGGTTTGGAGAAAAACTGTTTTTT
CASSPLLGGFGEKLFF
>TRBJ2-6|-|-|TRBV29-1
TGCAGCGTTGATGTCTCCCCGGCCGGGGCCAACGTCCTGACTTTC
CSVDVSPAGANVLTF
>TRBJ2-3|-|TRBD1|TRBV9
TGTGCCAGCAGCGCGGGACAGGGGGCTCATACGCAGTATTTT
CASSAGQGAHTQYF
>TRBJ2-5|-|TRBD1|TRBV5-4
TGTGCCAGCAGCACGGGACAGGGGGCCCGGGGTGGGGAGACCCAGTACTTC
CASSTGQGARGGETQYF
>TRBJ2-6|-|TRBD1|TRBV10-3
TGTGCCATCAGGCGACAGGGTACCGCTGGGGCCAACGTCCTGACTTTC
CAIRRQGTAGANVLTF
>TRBJ2-3|-|TRBD1|TRBV18
TGTGCCAGCTCAGACAGGGGGCGAAGCACAGATACGCAGTATTTT
CASSDRGRSTDTQYF
>TRBJ1-2|-|-|TRBV7-9
TGTGCCAGCAGCCCCCCGGGGCGAGCTAACTATGGCTACACCTTC
CASSPPGRANYGYTF
>TRBJ1-1|few|-|TRBV7-8
TGTGCCAGCAGCTTAGCCCGGGGTTCGGAAGCTTTCTTT
CASSLARGSEAFF
>TRBJ1-3|once|-|TRBV6-5
TGTGCCAGCAGTTACTCTGTCTCTGGAAACACCATATATTTT
CASSYSVSGNTIYF
>TRBJ1-5|-|TRBD1|TRBV5-4
TGTGCCAGCAGCTCGAAGGGACAGGGGGCGAATCAGCCCCAGCATTTT
CASSSKGQGANQPQHF
>TRBJ2-3|-|TRBD2|TRBV5-4
TGTGCCAGCAGCTTGGGACGGACTAGCGGGACGGATACGCAGTATTTT
CASSLGRTSGTDTQYF
>TRBJ2-1|few|TRBD2|TRBV5-6
TGTGCCAGCAGCCCCGCCGGGACTAGCGGATACAATGAGCAGTTCTTC
CASSPAGTSGYNEQFF
>TRBJ2-5|few|-|TRBV5-1
TGCGCCAGCGCCCTGGTGGGAGAGACCCAGTACTTC
CASALVGETQYF
>TRBJ2-1|-|-|TRBV11-3
TGTGCCAGCAGCCCAGGGGAACAGAACAGATTCTTC
CASSPGEQNRFF
>TRBJ1-5|once|-|TRBV10-1
TGCGCCAGCAGTGATAGTCTTGGGAATCAGCCCCAGCATTTT
CASSDSLGNQPQHF
>TRBJ2-2|-|-|TRBV4-2
TGTGCCAGCAGCCAAGTTCGCGCGTCGAACACCGGGGAGCTGTTTTTT
CASSQVRASNTGELFF
>TRBJ2-1|few|-|TRBV20-1
TGCAGTGCTAGAAATAACAATGAGCAGTTCTTC
CSARNNNEQFF
>TRBJ2-3|-|-|TRBV5-4
TGTGCCAGCAGCTTGGCGGGCATGGGCACAGATACGCAGTATTTT
CASSLAGMGTDTQYF
>TRBJ2-7|-|-|TRBV10-3
TGTGCCATCAGTGAGTCGCTCCGCAGCCAGTACGAGCAGTACTTC
CAISESLRSQYEQYF
>TRBJ2-5|once|TRBD2|TRBV19
TGTGCCAGTAGTTTGACTAGCGGGAGGGTAAAACAAGAGACCCAGTACTTC
CASSLTSGRVKQETQYF
>TRBJ1-1|-|-|TRBV11-3
TGTGCCAGCAGCTTAAGGCCGATCCAAGCTTTCTTT
CASSLRPIQAFF
>TRBJ1-2|few|-|TRBV30
TGTGCCTGGAGTGATGAAGCTCACTATGGCTACACCTTC
CAWSDEAHYGYTF